Described below is a single T cell receptor beta chain sequence and its context. This CDR3 has 12 amino acids. CDR1 and CDR2 (germline): MNHNS, SASEGT. V lost 6 bases, J lost 7 bases, and 12 bases lay in between. The data are from a study of OX40 agonist ivuxolimab in advanced cancers. Here immunoSEQ multiplex PCR was the method, and the copy in TCRdb shows in-frame clones only, minus some. The sample comprises about 150,000 clones, around 94% of which are singletons, and around 0.31% rests with the top ten. Sequenced here: CD4+ or CD8+ T cells sorted from blood, sampled in a trial of the OX40 agonist ivuxolimab. This chain uses TRBV6-1 with TRBJ1-1; D remains unclear. The sequence was obtained from an adult with an advanced solid tumor such as melanoma, head and neck, liver or kidney cancer. The CDR3 spells CASSETRGEAFF. As DNA, the CDR3 is TGTGCCAGCAGCGAAACCCGGGGTGAAGCTTTCTTT.